Reported below is one TCR beta chain. Its antigen remains unidentified. In the PCR, 60 Vbeta and 13 Jbeta primers were used. The method was immunoSEQ multiplex PCR; TCRdb's version includes in-frame clones alone and lacks a portion of them. Of about 200,000 clones in the sample, 85% were seen once. The sample comes from a study of cytomegalovirus exposure and HLA in healthy donors. The CDR3 consists of 14 residues. Germline-derived CDR1 and CDR2 are LNHDA and SQIVND (reference sequence). Germline trimming cut 4 bases from V and 2 bases from J; bases unmatched to any gene: 4. Whole-study findings and limits: According to the study, 180 or so TCR beta chains were cytomegalovirus-associated. Beyond CMV serostatus, there was no information to go on about immune exposure.

Material for sequencing was PBMCs. The chain uses TRBV19 and TRBJ2-5; 7 nucleotides line up with TRBD1. This TCR derives from a woman aged 50 to 60 in good health and CMV-seronegative. This chain's CDR3 is CASSSTGVQETQYF. The CDR3 coding sequence is TGTGCCAGTAGTAGTACAGGGGTACAAGAGACCCAGTACTTC.